The entry below gives a single T cell receptor (beta chain) sequence along with its context. Its matching antigen is unknown. The source of the sample is a study of T-cell reconstitution after alpha-beta-depleted transplantation in children. Study-level results: Certain patients had high TCRbeta diversity at day 60, and it came from recipient T cells and thymic progenitors that survived. Newly produced T cells mostly accounted for T-cell counts and diversity one year post-transplant. There were reportedly several hundred expanded graft clones from which alpha-beta T cells came about two months after transplant.

Researchers prepared the TCRbeta library using unique molecular identifiers, the study reports. TCRdb re-called the PCR reads through MiXCR, storing one row per CDR3 protein. This table has approximately 980,000 distinct CDR3 sequences, 25% to 30% appearing once. Sequenced material: PBMCs, mostly from graft donor cells, taken 360 days after TCRalphabeta/CD19-depleted stem cell transplant. This TCR derives from a boy less than two years old who had a stem cell transplant for SCID, so the T cells may come from the graft donor.

The CDR3 region is CASTEGAGRAFF. CDR3 nucleotides: TGTGCCAGTACGGAGGGCGCAGGGAGGGCTTTCTTT. V usage is TRBV19 and J usage is TRBJ1-1; maybe TRBD1 (5 bases). Germline CDR1 and CDR2: LNHDA and SQIVND (reference sequence). This CDR3 spans 12 amino acids. The V and J ends lost 7 bases and 11 bases respectively, with 17 bases between them.